One sample yielded the 20 T cell receptor beta chains listed below, sequenced in a study of memory CD4+ T cells and cytomegalovirus serostatus. The sort gate was single viable CD3+CD4+CD8-CD45RO+ cells for memory CD4+ T cells. Profiled with immunoSEQ multiplex PCR; TCRdb holds only in-frame clones, not every one. The data show over 60,000 clones, 75% to 85% seen once. Input material: memory CD4+ T cells from blood. The origin of the receptors is an adult in good health and CMV-seronegative.

DNA of the CDR3: TGTGCCAGCAGCCTCACAGGGGGCACTGAAGCTTTCTTT. Amino acid sequence: CASSLTGGTEAFF. The chain carries TRBV7-9 and TRBJ1-1; the match to TRBD1 covers 8 bases. V was pared by 5 bases and J by 4 bases, with 3 bases of the junction left unmatched. CDR3 length: 13 residues. Germline CDR1 and CDR2: SEHNR and FQNEAQ (reference sequence).

V and J are TRBV7-3 and TRBJ2-5; a possible D gene is TRBD2 (7 bases). The CDR3 has 15 amino acids. Germline-derived CDR1 and CDR2 are SGHTA and FQGTGA. Between the trimmed V and J ends, which lost 3 bases and 4 bases, there was a span of 15 bases. The CDR3 DNA follows: TGTGCCAGCAGCTTCGGGGGGCAACGGGGAGAGACCCAGTACTTC. Translating gives CASSFGGQRGETQYF. The full variable domain, in which reference TRBV7-3 and TRBJ2-5 provide the parts outside the CDR3, is GAGVSQTPSNKVTEKGKYVELRCDPISGHTALYWYRQSLGQGPEFLIYFQGTGAADDSGLPNDRFFAVRPEGSVSTLKIQRTERGDSAVYLCASSFGGQRGETQYFGPGTRLLVL.

The chain recombines TRBV6-1 with TRBJ1-5, with D possibly being TRBD1 (5 bases). V lost 8 bases and J lost 2, with 10 bases in between. From germline, CDR1 is MNHNS and CDR2 SASEGT. This CDR3 region has 13 residues. The CDR3 DNA is TGTGCCAGCCTACCGGGGGGCAATCAGCCCCAGCATTTT. Its protein product is CASLPGGNQPQHF.

The V and J genes are TRBV7-7 and TRBJ2-5, with D perhaps matching TRBD2 (6 bases). The CDR3 is 14 residues long. Deletions cut 2 bases from V and 2 bases from J, with 9 bases between. Germline values: CDR1 SSHAT, CDR2 FNYEAQ (reference sequence). For the CDR3, the DNA is TGTGCCAGCAGCTTAAACCGGGGGCAAGAGACCCAGTACTTC. It specifies CASSLNRGQETQYF.

This rearrangement joins TRBV27 to TRBJ2-1, with 7 bases matching TRBD1. V shed 6 bases, J shed 7 bases, and the junction held 12 bases outside the gene matches. There are 15 residues in the CDR3. Germline CDR1 MNHEY, CDR2 SMNVEV (reference sequence). In nucleotides, the CDR3 is TGTGCCAGCAGACACGGGAACAGGGGAATAAATGAGCAGTTCTTC. It yields the protein CASRHGNRGINEQFF.

The CDR3 nucleotides read TGTGCCAGCAGAGGAGCCTACGAGCAGTACTTC. Amino acid sequence: CASRGAYEQYF. The chain couples TRBV28 to TRBJ2-7; no clear D. The CDR3 is 11 residues long. From germline, CDR1 is MDHEN and CDR2 SYDVKM. Trimming took 6 bases from V and 2 from J, leaving 5 bases between them.

The rearrangement joins TRBV4-1 to TRBJ2-1, with 11 bases aligning to TRBD2. The CDR3 loop spans 17 amino acids. Germline loops: CDR1 MGHRA, CDR2 YSYEKL. V shed 4 bases and J 7 bases; nucleotides not matched to a gene: 12. The CDR3 loop reads CASSPVGGSGGGNEQFF. CDR3 DNA sequence: TGCGCCAGCAGCCCCGTCGGGGGTAGCGGGGGGGGGAATGAGCAGTTCTTC.

This chain joins TRBV19 and TRBJ2-3; TRBD2 matches 7 bases. The germline V gene encodes CDR1 LNHDA and CDR2 SQIVND (reference sequence). The length of the CDR3 is 15 residues. Trimming cost V 6 bases and J 0 bases; bases outside gene matches: 6. CDR3 DNA: TGTGCCAGTAGATCATTTAGCGGGAGCACAGATACGCAGTATTTT. Protein sequence: CASRSFSGSTDTQYF.

This rearrangement joins TRBV9 to TRBJ1-2; 9 bases line up with TRBD1. Germline values: CDR1 SGDLS, CDR2 YYNGEE. With V trimmed by 3 bases and J by 0 bases, 9 bases remained unmatched. This CDR3 has 17 amino acids. CDR3 region: CASSGKKTGGTNYGYTF. In nucleotides, the CDR3 is TGTGCCAGCAGCGGGAAGAAGACAGGGGGAACTAACTATGGCTACACCTTC.

With respect to this clone: Other DNA sequences in the same sample also yield this CDR3. The V and J genes are TRBV6-4 and TRBJ2-7, with 10 bases that match TRBD1. This CDR3 spans 15 amino acids. CDR1 and CDR2 (germline): MRHNA, SNTAGT. With 4 bases clipped from V and 6 bases from J, the junction kept 9 bases outside the gene matches. CDR3 DNA: TGTGCCAGCAGTGGAAGGGACAGGGGACTCTTCGAGCAGTACTTC. It encodes CASSGRDRGLFEQYF.

This clone was counted once. The chain uses TRBV14 and TRBJ1-1, with D unclear. Germline lookup yields CDR1 SGHDN and CDR2 FVKESK. The CDR3 spans 13 residues. Trimming shortened V by 4 bases and J by 5 bases, and 11 bases separated the two germline ends. DNA for the CDR3: TGTGCCAGCAGCCCCGACAAGGGAACTGAAGCTTTCTTT. It is translated as CASSPDKGTEAFF.

This chain uses TRBV9 with TRBJ2-5; TRBD2 might be the D (6 bases). CDR3 length: 15 residues. The V end was cut by 4 bases, the J end by 1 base, with 14 bases between. From germline, CDR1 is SGDLS and CDR2 YYNGEE. CDR3 protein: CASSPNVGGQETQYF. The CDR3 nucleotides are TGTGCCAGCAGCCCAAACGTGGGGGGCCAAGAGACCCAGTACTTC.

This chain uses TRBV27 with TRBJ1-2, with 7 bases identical to TRBD1. The CDR3 consists of 15 residues. Germline CDR1 is MNHEY and CDR2 is SMNVEV (reference sequence). V was pared by 4 bases and J by 5 bases, with 10 bases of the junction left unmatched. As DNA, the CDR3 is TGTGCCAGCAGTTCCGGGACAGCGGGCATTTATGGCTACACCTTC. Translated: CASSSGTAGIYGYTF.

The chain couples TRBV21-1 to TRBJ1-1. TRBV21-1 is noted as a pseudogene. This CDR3 is 15 amino acids long. CDR3 loop: CASTSKGKTDTEAFF. The CDR3 DNA reads TGTGCCAGCACCTCAAAAGGGAAGACGGACACTGAAGCTTTCTTT.

J is TRBJ1-5 and V is TRBV4-1; possible D gene TRBD1, 6 bases. In germline, CDR1 is MGHRA, CDR2 YSYEKL. CDR3 size: 17 residues. V lost 0 bases and J 1 base, leaving 13 bases between the germline ends. The DNA of the CDR3 is TGCGCCAGCAGCCAAGAGTCGGGCAGGGGAAGCAATCAGCCCCAGCATTTT. As protein: CASSQESGRGSNQPQHF.

V usage is TRBV29-1 and J usage is TRBJ2-5, with 9 bases identical to TRBD2. The closer fit of TRBJ2-7 to the DNA end suggests the J call may be wrong. The CDR3 totals 12 residues. The germline V gene encodes CDR1 SQVTM and CDR2 ANQGSEA. In DNA form, the CDR3 reads TGCAGCGTTAGCGGGGGGTTCTACGAGCAGTACTTC. Translation gives CSVSGGFYEQYF.

V usage is TRBV7-2 and J usage is TRBJ1-1; weak D call: TRBD1 (5 bases). V lost 1 base, J lost 0 bases, and 12 bases lay in between. Germline V gene data show CDR1 as SGHTA and CDR2 as FQGNSA. The CDR3 contains 16 residues. Here the CDR3 reads CASSLGAGIMNTEAFF. The CDR3 coding sequence is TGTGCCAGCAGCTTAGGGGCAGGGATTATGAACACTGAAGCTTTCTTT.

The genes are TRBV6-5 and TRBJ1-2; 9 bases map to TRBD1. There are 14 residues in the CDR3. Germline V lookup: CDR1 MNHEY, CDR2 SVGAGI. The junction had 10 bases not matched to a gene; V was cut back by 6 bases and J by 8 bases. CDR3 coding DNA: TGTGCCAGCAGGAGGACAGGGGTCATGAGGGGCTACACCTTC. It is translated as CASRRTGVMRGYTF.

The J gene is TRBJ2-1, the V gene TRBV4-1, with TRBD2 matching over 7 bases. The V segment lost 5 bases and the J segment 2 bases; nucleotides outside the gene matches: 9. The germline gives CDR1 MGHRA, CDR2 YSYEKL. This CDR3 is built from 16 residues. CDR3 sequence (DNA): TGCGCCAGCAGCTCCTCGGGACTAAGGGCCTACAATGAGCAGTTCTTC. It translates to CASSSSGLRAYNEQFF.

This clone came up a few times. The rearrangement links TRBV5-1 to TRBJ2-2; D is unresolved. The ends were cut back, 3 bases at V and 8 bases at J, with 14 bases in the middle. The CDR3 covers 14 residues. The germline gives CDR1 SGHRS, CDR2 YFSETQ. For the CDR3, the DNA is TGCGCCAGCAGCTATACCCCCGAGGTGGGGGAGCTGTTTTTT. Encoded protein: CASSYTPEVGELFF.